Listed here are 8 T cell receptor beta chains from one sample, sequenced in a study of post-analysis software for immune sequencing data. Study findings and constraints: Several TRBV segments were more frequent in patients than controls; TRBV5-6, TRBV5-1 and TRBV20-1 belonged to this group.

Antigen specificity for these receptors is unknown. Prepared libraries of TCR beta cDNA carried unique molecular identifiers. TCRdb analysed the PCR reads with MiXCR anew, one entry per CDR3 protein. The profile shows 450,000 or so distinct CDR3 sequences, approximately 46% of them singletons. The material sequenced was blood. The receptors derive from a girl aged 10-17 years with multiple sclerosis.

As DNA, the CDR3 is TGTGCCAGCAGTTACGGGCGTCAGGGCGGAGAGACCCAGTACTTC. Amino acid sequence: CASSYGRQGGETQYF. This chain connects TRBV6-5 to TRBJ2-7; D may be TRBD1 (5 bases). The J call is doubtful: the DNA matches TRBJ2-5 better. This CDR3 spans 15 amino acids. CDR1 and CDR2 (germline): MNHEY, SVGAGI.

In its sample, this clonotype was seen a few times. V usage is TRBV20-1 and J usage is TRBJ2-1, with a possible D match to TRBD2 (5 bases). Trimming took off 3 bases at V and 5 bases at J, with 23 bases between the two ends. This CDR3 comprises 17 residues. In germline, CDR1 is DFQATT, CDR2 SNEGSKA (reference sequence). The CDR3 nucleotides are TGCAGTGCTAGTCCCTCCTTAGCGAGAATCCAAGACAATGAGCAGTTCTTC. This encodes CSASPSLARIQDNEQFF.

This clonotype was seen only a few times. CDR3 bases: TGCAGTGCTCTAGCGGGAGCCGTCGGTGATGAGCAGTTCTTC. Translation gives CSALAGAVGDEQFF. The gene calls are TRBV20-1 and TRBJ2-1; 10 bases match TRBD2. Germline values: CDR1 DFQATT, CDR2 SNEGSKA (reference sequence). The CDR3 totals 14 residues. J gave up 8 bases and V 5 bases, and 9 bases lay outside the gene matches.

The chain joins TRBV7-2 to TRBJ2-3, with 9 bases matching TRBD2. This CDR3 has 17 amino acids. The trim removed 2 bases at V and 4 bases at J, leaving 10 bases unmatched. Germline V CDR1 and CDR2: SGHTA, FQGNSA. CDR3 DNA sequence: TGTGCCAGCAGCTTAAACGGCGCGGGAGGGCCTGCAGATACGCAGTATTTT. Translating gives CASSLNGAGGPADTQYF. Using reference TRBV7-2 and TRBJ2-3 for the parts outside the CDR3, the full variable domain is GAGVSQSPSNKVTEKGKDVELRCDPISGHTALYWYRQSLGQGLEFLIYFQGNSAPDKSGLPSDRFSAERTGGSVSTLTIQRTQQEDSAVYLCASSLNGAGGPADTQYFGPGTRLTVL.

The chain employs TRBV20-1 and TRBJ2-4; D unresolved. The J call may be mistaken, given a closer DNA end match to TRBJ2-7. Germline CDR1 reads DFQATT; CDR2 reads SNEGSKA (reference sequence). CDR3 size: 12 residues. CDR3: CSARDGWGEQYF. The CDR3, as DNA: TGCAGTGCTAGAGATGGCTGGGGCGAGCAGTACTTC.

This rearrangement joins TRBV7-9 to TRBJ2-1; tentative D call: TRBD2 (6 bases). Germline CDR1 and CDR2: SEHNR and FQNEAQ (reference sequence). The CDR3 is made up of 14 amino acids. V lost 5 bases and J lost 7, with 15 bases in between. Here the CDR3 reads CASSPLPGVNEQFF. CDR3 DNA: TGTGCCAGCAGCCCGCTACCGGGGGTGAATGAGCAGTTCTTC.

A word on this clonotype: This could be a read error, since a much larger clone is one nucleotide away. The DNA for the CDR3 is TGCGCCAGCAGCCCAGGTGGTATCTCCCACAATGAGCAGTTCTTC. Amino acids: CASSPGGISHNEQFF. The chain recombines TRBV4-1 with TRBJ2-1; D is uncertain. Germline values: CDR1 MGHRA, CDR2 YSYEKL. This CDR3 has 15 residues.

The rearrangement links TRBV12-3 or TRBV12-4 to TRBJ2-1; no firm D call. The J call is in doubt because the DNA end fits TRBJ2-7 better. This CDR3 comprises 14 residues. For the CDR3, the DNA is TGTGCCAGCAGTTTAGCGGTCAACTACAATGAGCAGTACTTC. Protein sequence: CASSLAVNYNEQYF.